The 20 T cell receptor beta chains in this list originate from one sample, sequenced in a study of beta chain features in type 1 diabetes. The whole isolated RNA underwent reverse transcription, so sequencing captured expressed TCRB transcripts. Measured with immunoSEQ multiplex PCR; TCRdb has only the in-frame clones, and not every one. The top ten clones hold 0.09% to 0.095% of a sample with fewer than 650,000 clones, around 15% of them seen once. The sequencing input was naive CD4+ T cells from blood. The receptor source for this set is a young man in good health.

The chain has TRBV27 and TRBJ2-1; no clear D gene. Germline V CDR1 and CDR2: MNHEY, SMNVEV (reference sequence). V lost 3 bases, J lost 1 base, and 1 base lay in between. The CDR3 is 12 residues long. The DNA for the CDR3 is TGTGCCAGCAGTTTGTCCTACAATGAGCAGTTCTTC. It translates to CASSLSYNEQFF.

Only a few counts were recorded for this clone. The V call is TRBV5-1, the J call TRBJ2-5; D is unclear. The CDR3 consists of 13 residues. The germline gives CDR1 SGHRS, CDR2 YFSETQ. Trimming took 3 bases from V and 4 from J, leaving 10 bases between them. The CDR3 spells CASSSTLGETQYF. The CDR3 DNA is TGCGCCAGCAGCTCCACCCTCGGAGAGACCCAGTACTTC. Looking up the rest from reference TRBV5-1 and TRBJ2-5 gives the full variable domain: KAGVTQTPRYLIKTRGQQVTLSCSPISGHRSVSWYQQTPGQGLQFLFEYFSETQRNKGNFPGRFSGRQFSNSRSEMNVSTLELGDSALYLCASSSTLGETQYFGPGTRLLVL.

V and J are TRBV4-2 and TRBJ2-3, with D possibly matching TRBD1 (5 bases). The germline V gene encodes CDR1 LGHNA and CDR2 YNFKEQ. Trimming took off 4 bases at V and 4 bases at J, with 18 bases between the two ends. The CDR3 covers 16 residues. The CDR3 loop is CASSPQGARHADTQYF. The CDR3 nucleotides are TGTGCCAGCAGCCCCCAAGGGGCGCGGCACGCAGATACGCAGTATTTT.

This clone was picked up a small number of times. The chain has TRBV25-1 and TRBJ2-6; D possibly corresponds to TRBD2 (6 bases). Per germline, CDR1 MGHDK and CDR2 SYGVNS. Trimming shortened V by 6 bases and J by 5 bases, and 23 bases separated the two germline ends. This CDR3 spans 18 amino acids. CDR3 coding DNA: TGTGCCAGCAGCGTCGCCGGGACTGGAGTTTCGAGGGCCAACGTCCTGACTTTC. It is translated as CASSVAGTGVSRANVLTF.

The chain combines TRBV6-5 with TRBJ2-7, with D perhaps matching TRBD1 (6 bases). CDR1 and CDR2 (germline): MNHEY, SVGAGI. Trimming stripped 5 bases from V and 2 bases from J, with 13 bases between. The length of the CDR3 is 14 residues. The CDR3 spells CASSDSGQPYEQYF. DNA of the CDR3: TGTGCCAGCAGTGATTCAGGACAGCCCTACGAGCAGTACTTC.

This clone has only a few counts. Here the CDR3 reads CASSGTTRGSYEQYF. The CDR3 DNA follows: TGTGCCAGCAGCGGGACAACCCGAGGCTCCTACGAGCAGTACTTC. The chain is built from TRBV28 and TRBJ2-7, with D possibly being TRBD1 (6 bases). Trimming shortened V by 6 bases and J by 0 bases, and 15 bases separated the two germline ends. Germline loops: CDR1 MDHEN, CDR2 SYDVKM. The CDR3 is 15 residues long.

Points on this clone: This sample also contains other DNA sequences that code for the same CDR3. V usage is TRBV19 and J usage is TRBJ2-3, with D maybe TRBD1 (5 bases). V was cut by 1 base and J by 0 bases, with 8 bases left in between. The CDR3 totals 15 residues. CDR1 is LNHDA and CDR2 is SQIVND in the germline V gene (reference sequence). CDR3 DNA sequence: TGTGCCAGTAGTATAGGTCCAGGGAGCACAGATACGCAGTATTTT. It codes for CASSIGPGSTDTQYF.

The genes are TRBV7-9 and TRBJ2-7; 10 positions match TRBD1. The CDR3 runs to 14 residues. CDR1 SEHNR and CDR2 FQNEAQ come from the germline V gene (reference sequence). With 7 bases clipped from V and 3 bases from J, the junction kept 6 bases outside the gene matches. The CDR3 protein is CASTVGTGDYEQYF. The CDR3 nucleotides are TGTGCCAGCACCGTCGGGACAGGGGACTACGAGCAGTACTTC.

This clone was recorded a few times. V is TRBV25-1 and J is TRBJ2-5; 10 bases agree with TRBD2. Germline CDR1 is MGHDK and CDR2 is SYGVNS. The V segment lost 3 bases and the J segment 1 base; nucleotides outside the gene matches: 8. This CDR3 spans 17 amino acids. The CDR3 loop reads CASSDGISGGSQETQYF. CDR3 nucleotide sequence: TGTGCCAGCAGTGATGGTATTAGCGGGGGGAGCCAAGAGACCCAGTACTTC.

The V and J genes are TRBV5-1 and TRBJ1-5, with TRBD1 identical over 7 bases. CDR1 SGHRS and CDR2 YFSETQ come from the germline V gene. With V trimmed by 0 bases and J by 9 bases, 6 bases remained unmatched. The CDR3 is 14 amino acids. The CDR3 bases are TGCGCCAGCAGCTTGGGGCAGGGGGTCAGGCCCCAGCATTTT. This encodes CASSLGQGVRPQHF.

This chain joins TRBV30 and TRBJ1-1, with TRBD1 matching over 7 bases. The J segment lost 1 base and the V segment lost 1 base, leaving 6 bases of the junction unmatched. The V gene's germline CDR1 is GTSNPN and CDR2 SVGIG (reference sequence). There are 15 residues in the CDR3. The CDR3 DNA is TGTGCCTGGAGTGCCACCAGGACAGGGAACACTGAAGCTTTCTTT. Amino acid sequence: CAWSATRTGNTEAFF.

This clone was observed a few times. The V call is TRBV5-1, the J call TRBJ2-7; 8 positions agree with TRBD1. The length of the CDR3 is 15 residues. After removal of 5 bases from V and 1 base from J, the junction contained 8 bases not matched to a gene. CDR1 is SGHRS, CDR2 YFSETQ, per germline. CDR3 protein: CASRAIYRGSYEQYF. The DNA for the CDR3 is TGCGCCAGCAGAGCGATATACAGGGGGTCCTACGAGCAGTACTTC.

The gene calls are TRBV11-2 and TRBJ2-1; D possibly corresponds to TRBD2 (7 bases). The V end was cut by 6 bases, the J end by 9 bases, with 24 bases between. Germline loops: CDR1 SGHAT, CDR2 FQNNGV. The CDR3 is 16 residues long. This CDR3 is CASSPRGGVPSGEQFF. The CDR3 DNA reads TGTGCCAGCAGTCCGCGAGGGGGGGTTCCCTCGGGTGAGCAGTTCTTC.

In DNA form, the CDR3 reads TGTGCCAGCAGCGTTCGAGATATACGCTATGGCTACACCTTC. The encoded protein is CASSVRDIRYGYTF. The rearrangement uses TRBV9 and TRBJ1-2; D remains unclear. V shed 2 bases and J shed 4 bases, with 12 bases lying between them. Germline CDR1 SGDLS, CDR2 YYNGEE. This CDR3 contains 14 residues.

CDR3 coding DNA: TGTGCCATCAGTGAGCCCAGACAGGAGCAAGAGACCCAGTACTTC. It codes for CAISEPRQEQETQYF. The J gene is TRBJ2-5, the V gene TRBV10-3, with D possibly matching TRBD1 (6 bases). The CDR3 sequence is 15 residues long. CDR1 and CDR2 from the germline V gene are ENHRY and SYGVKD. V was pared by 2 bases and J by 2 bases, with 12 bases between.

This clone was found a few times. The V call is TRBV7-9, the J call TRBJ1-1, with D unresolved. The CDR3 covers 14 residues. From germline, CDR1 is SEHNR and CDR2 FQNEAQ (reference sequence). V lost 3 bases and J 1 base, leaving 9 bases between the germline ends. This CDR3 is CASSFSRTNTEAFF. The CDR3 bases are TGTGCCAGCAGCTTTAGTCGGACGAACACTGAAGCTTTCTTT.

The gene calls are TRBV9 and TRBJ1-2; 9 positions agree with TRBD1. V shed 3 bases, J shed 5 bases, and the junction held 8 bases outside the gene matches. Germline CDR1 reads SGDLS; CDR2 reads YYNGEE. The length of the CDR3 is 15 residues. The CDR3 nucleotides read TGTGCCAGCAGCGCCTCGACGGACAGGGGATATGGCTACACCTTC. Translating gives CASSASTDRGYGYTF.

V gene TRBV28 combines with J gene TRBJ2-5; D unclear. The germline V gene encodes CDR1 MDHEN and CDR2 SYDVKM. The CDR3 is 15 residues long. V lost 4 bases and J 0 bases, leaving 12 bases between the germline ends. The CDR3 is CASSSLTRYQETQYF. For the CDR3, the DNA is TGTGCCAGCAGTTCGCTGACACGTTACCAAGAGACCCAGTACTTC.

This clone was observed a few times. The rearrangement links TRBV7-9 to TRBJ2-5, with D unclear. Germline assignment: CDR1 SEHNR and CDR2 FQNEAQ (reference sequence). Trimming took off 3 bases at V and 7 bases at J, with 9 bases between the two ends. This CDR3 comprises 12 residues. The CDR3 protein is CASSFSVGTQYF. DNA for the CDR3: TGTGCCAGCAGCTTCTCCGTCGGGACCCAGTACTTC.

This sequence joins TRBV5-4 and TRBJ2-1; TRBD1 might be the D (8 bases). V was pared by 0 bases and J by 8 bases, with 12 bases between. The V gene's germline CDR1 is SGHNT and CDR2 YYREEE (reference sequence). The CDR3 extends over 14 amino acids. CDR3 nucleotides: TGTGCCAGCAGCTTGGGGACAGGGAGGGATGAGCAGTTCTTC. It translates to CASSLGTGRDEQFF.